This TCR beta chain originates from a study of Graves' ophthalmopathy and Graves' hyperthyroidism. Germline CDR1 ENHRY, CDR2 SYGVKD. This CDR3 has 13 residues. Germline trimming cut 8 bases from V and 7 bases from J; bases unmatched to any gene: 6. Amplification from RNA transcripts yielded the TCR beta CDR3 regions. Second-round multiplex PCR came after first-round RT-PCR with HTBI primers. MiXCR was run by TCRdb on the multiplex PCR reads, yielding one entry per CDR3 protein. The table lists 500,000 to 800,000 distinct CDR3 sequences, approximately 39% of them singletons, with over 2.5% in the top ten. Patients were left out if they had other autoimmune diseases, uncontrolled infections, pregnancy or lactation. This clonotype has ten or more counts.

The chain joins TRBV10-3 to TRBJ1-2; 11 nucleotides agree with TRBD1. This TCR derives from an adult man with Graves' ophthalmopathy. What was sequenced was peripheral blood. The DNA for the CDR3 is TGTGCCATCGCCGGACAGGGGGCGCGTGGCTACACCTTC. Translation: CAIAGQGARGYTF.